Sequencing of this TCR beta chain was carried out in a study of memory CD4+ T cells and cytomegalovirus serostatus. Study-wide background: Of the healthy Belgian adults, under 10 were CMV seropositive and 24 seronegative.

Methods used by the authors: After removing out-of-frame reads, 2 million to 2.5 million distinct TCRbeta sequences remained. TCRdb's copy holds only in-frame clones and misses some; the assay was immunoSEQ multiplex PCR. D and trimming come from the DNA, and the V and J calls and clone size come from that table. This sample has 55,000 to 75,000 clones, with 82% found just once. The sort gate was single viable CD3+CD4+CD8-CD45RO+ cells for memory CD4+ T cells. Positive selection with CD4 microbeads enriched total CD4+ T cells. With 5 bases removed from V and 3 bases from J, the gap between germline ends came to 17 bases. The CDR3 loop spans 15 amino acids. The V gene's germline CDR1 is SGHTA and CDR2 FQGNSA.

The receptor was derived from an adult in good health and CMV-seronegative. The gene calls are TRBV7-2 and TRBJ2-7; a possible D gene is TRBD2 (6 bases). The source material was memory CD4+ T cells from blood. The CDR3 DNA reads TGTGCCAGCAGCCCCGACGGGGGAAAACTCTACGAGCAGTACTTC. Its translation is CASSPDGGKLYEQYF. The full variable domain, in which reference TRBV7-2 and TRBJ2-7 provide the parts outside the CDR3, is GAGVSQSPSNKVTEKGKDVELRCDPISGHTALYWYRQSLGQGLEFLIYFQGNSAPDKSGLPSDRFSAERTGGSVSTLTIQRTQQEDSAVYLCASSPDGGKLYEQYFGPGTRLTVT.